The 20 T cell receptor beta chains reported below all come from one sample, sequenced in a study of blood T cell repertoires in COVID-19. The data were produced by immunoSEQ multiplex PCR, yet TCRdb's version contains in-frame clones alone and is incomplete. The sample has just over 150,000 clones, more than 65% seen once. Material for sequencing was peripheral blood. Source of these receptors: a woman in her forties or fifties with acute or convalescent COVID-19.

The chain is built from TRBV3-1 (or the pseudogene TRBV3-2) and TRBJ1-2, with D unclear. Trimming left V 3 bases short and J 2 bases short, with 16 bases between. The V gene's germline CDR1 is LGHDT and CDR2 YNNKEL (reference sequence). The CDR3 runs to 16 residues. The CDR3 nucleotides are TGTGCCAGCAGCCACTTAGCCTCCTCGGCAAACTATGGCTACACCTTC. It yields the protein CASSHLASSANYGYTF.

A single count supports this clone. V and J are TRBV29-1 and TRBJ2-1; 7 nucleotides match TRBD2. Trimming cost V 7 bases and J 4 bases; bases outside gene matches: 10. Germline lookup yields CDR1 SQVTM and CDR2 ANQGSEA. This CDR3 is built from 14 residues. The CDR3 loop is CSARAGWGYNEQFF. The CDR3 nucleotides read TGCAGCGCCCGAGCGGGATGGGGGTACAATGAGCAGTTCTTC.

The chain employs TRBV3-1 (or the pseudogene TRBV3-2) and TRBJ1-1, with D unresolved. The CDR3 covers 16 residues. The V end lost 3 bases, the J end lost 1 base, and 15 bases lay between the germline ends. Germline values: CDR1 LGHDT, CDR2 YNNKEL (reference sequence). CDR3 sequence: CASSQRMSRSNTEAFF. The CDR3 DNA reads as TGTGCCAGCAGCCAGAGAATGAGTCGTTCGAACACTGAAGCTTTCTTT.

The V and J genes are TRBV4-3 and TRBJ1-4; D not certain. This CDR3 spans 16 amino acids. Trimming shortened V by 3 bases and J by 4 bases, and 15 bases separated the two germline ends. CDR1 LGHNA and CDR2 YSLEER come from the germline V gene. DNA of the CDR3: TGCGCCAGCAGCCAGGGATTCGGGGAATATAATGAAAAACTGTTTTTT. Translating it yields CASSQGFGEYNEKLFF.

The CDR3 nucleotides are TGTGCCAGCAGTGAATTGTGGGCGAACGGCTACACCTTC. This encodes CASSELWANGYTF. This rearrangement joins TRBV2 to TRBJ1-2; D gene unclear. Germline V CDR1 and CDR2: SNHLY, FYNNEI. Trimming pared 2 bases from V and 8 bases from J, leaving 12 bases between. The CDR3 sequence is 13 residues long.

The chain's CDR3 is CASSGGVTDTQYF. In nucleotides, the CDR3 is TGTGCCAGCAGCGGGGGGGTAACAGATACGCAGTATTTT. The genes are TRBV2 and TRBJ2-3; the match to TRBD2 covers 8 bases. V shed 6 bases and J 3 bases; nucleotides not matched to a gene: 2. CDR1 SNHLY and CDR2 FYNNEI come from the germline V gene. The CDR3 contains 13 residues.

The chain links TRBV21-1 to TRBJ2-7; the tabulated D call, TRBD1, remains unverified against the DNA. TRBV21-1 is marked as a pseudogene. The CDR3 loop spans 16 amino acids. The CDR3 sequence is CASSKVRGGDVCEQYF. The DNA for the CDR3 is TGTGCCAGCAGCAAAGTTCGAGGGGGCGACGTTTGCGAGCAGTACTTC.

The CDR3 DNA reads TGTGCCAGCAGCTTAGGGACAGGGAGAAATCAGCCCCAGCATTTT. This sequence encodes CASSLGTGRNQPQHF. This rearrangement joins TRBV7-8 to TRBJ1-5; 8 bases fit TRBD1. The CDR3 covers 15 residues. Germline-derived CDR1 and CDR2 are SGHVS and FQNEAQ. V was pared by 1 base and J by 4 bases, with 3 bases of the junction left unmatched.

The table lists this clone with a few counts. V and J are TRBV3-1 (or the pseudogene TRBV3-2) and TRBJ1-1; D remains ambiguous. The CDR3 extends over 13 amino acids. The V end was cut by 1 base, the J end by 2 bases, with 5 bases between. Germline values: CDR1 LGHDT, CDR2 YNNKEL (reference sequence). CDR3 bases: TGTGCCAGCAGCCAAGCTCTAAACACTGAAGCTTTCTTT. Translation: CASSQALNTEAFF.

The V call is TRBV28, the J call TRBJ1-3; tentative D call: TRBD1 (5 bases). Per the germline V gene, CDR1 is MDHEN and CDR2 is SYDVKM. V lost 3 bases, J lost 2 bases, and 23 bases lay in between. The CDR3 is 19 amino acids. CDR3 nucleotide sequence: TGTGCCAGCAGTTTTCTCCTAAACCCGCAGGGCCCGGCTGGAAACACCATATATTTT. It yields the protein CASSFLLNPQGPAGNTIYF.

The rearrangement uses TRBV9 and TRBJ2-1, with 12 bases lining up with TRBD2. V dropped 3 bases and J dropped 9; count of bases not matched to a gene: 13. Germline V gene sequence: CDR1 SGDLS, CDR2 YYNGEE. The CDR3 is 17 residues long. The CDR3 loop is CASSASTSGSGRGEQFF. CDR3 nucleotides: TGTGCCAGCAGCGCCTCGACTAGCGGGAGCGGGCGGGGTGAGCAGTTCTTC.

Only a few counts were recorded for this clone. The gene calls are TRBV5-1 and TRBJ2-3; 11 positions match TRBD2. Per germline, CDR1 SGHRS and CDR2 YFSETQ. The length of the CDR3 is 16 residues. V shed 0 bases and J 6 bases; nucleotides not matched to a gene: 6. This CDR3 is CASSLVASGGKDTQYF. CDR3 coding DNA: TGCGCCAGCAGCTTGGTGGCTAGCGGGGGGAAGGATACGCAGTATTTT.

The chain recombines TRBV6-2 or TRBV6-3 with TRBJ1-3, with no clear D. Germline CDR1 is MNHEY and CDR2 is SVGEGT. Trimming removed 0 bases from V and 0 bases from J, with 3 bases in between. This CDR3 spans 14 amino acids. In DNA, the CDR3 is TGTGCCAGCAGTTACTCGTACTCTGGAAACACCATATATTTT. This codes for CASSYSYSGNTIYF.

Regarding this clone: An end of the junction differs from the germline gene, which may be a read error. The CDR3 sequence is CARSGRRSTEAFF. DNA of the CDR3: TGTGCCCGCAGTGGTAGGCGGAGCACTGAAGCTTTCTTT. The genes are TRBV2 and TRBJ1-1; D remains ambiguous. This CDR3 is built from 13 residues. Germline V CDR1 and CDR2: SNHLY, FYNNEI.

V gene TRBV7-9 combines with J gene TRBJ2-3, with 9 bases matching TRBD1. Trimming at V came to 4 bases and at J to 4 bases, leaving 3 bases not matched to a gene. CDR1 SEHNR and CDR2 FQNEAQ come from the germline V gene (reference sequence). There are 14 residues in the CDR3. CDR3 DNA sequence: TGTGCCAGCAGCTCACAGGGGGCTTCAGATACGCAGTATTTT. It translates to CASSSQGASDTQYF. The full variable domain, its missing parts supplied by reference TRBV7-9 and TRBJ2-3, is DTGVSQNPRHKITKRGQNVTFRCDPISEHNRLYWYRQTLGQGPEFLTYFQNEAQLEKSRLLSDRFSAERPKGSFSTLEIQRTEQGDSAMYLCASSSQGASDTQYFGPGTRLTVL.

The chain carries TRBV4-3 and TRBJ1-4, with a weak D call TRBD1 (5 bases). This CDR3 contains 15 residues. Trimming cost V 0 bases and J 8 bases, with 13 bases left between them. Germline CDR1 reads LGHNA; CDR2 reads YSLEER. The CDR3 loop is CASSQDLRGEEKLFF. The CDR3 DNA sequence: TGCGCCAGCAGCCAAGATTTAAGGGGTGAGGAAAAACTGTTTTTT.

The chain employs TRBV5-1 and TRBJ2-7, with 11 nucleotides matching TRBD1. Germline CDR1 and CDR2: SGHRS and YFSETQ. The length of the CDR3 is 15 residues. V shed 0 bases, J shed 3 bases, and the junction held 2 bases outside the gene matches. The CDR3 bases are TGCGCCAGCAGCTTGGGGACAGGGGGCGTCTACGAGCAGTACTTC. It encodes CASSLGTGGVYEQYF. The full variable domain, its missing parts supplied by reference TRBV5-1 and TRBJ2-7, is KAGVTQTPRYLIKTRGQQVTLSCSPISGHRSVSWYQQTPGQGLQFLFEYFSETQRNKGNFPGRFSGRQFSNSRSEMNVSTLELGDSALYLCASSLGTGGVYEQYFGPGTRLTVT.

This chain links TRBV21-1 with TRBJ2-1; TRBD2, as called in the table, went unchecked against the DNA. TRBV21-1 is termed a pseudogene. The length of the CDR3 is 16 residues. In DNA, the CDR3 is TGTGCCAGCAGCAAAGCGACTCCCCGAGTCTACAATGAGCAGTTCTTC. Amino acids: CASSKATPRVYNEQFF.

This clone was seen at least ten times. CDR3 nucleotide sequence: TGTGCCAGCACTTCCAAGGGGGCAGAAAGATATGGCTACACCTTC. Its protein product is CASTSKGAERYGYTF. This chain joins TRBV3-1 (or the pseudogene TRBV3-2) and TRBJ1-2; TRBD1 matches at 7 bases. Germline assignment: CDR1 LGHDT and CDR2 YNNKEL (reference sequence). The CDR3 length is 15 residues. V shed 7 bases and J 5 bases; nucleotides not matched to a gene: 13.

The CDR3 sequence is CASSQSTANEKLFF. CDR3 sequence (DNA): TGTGCCAGCAGCCAGAGCACGGCTAATGAAAAACTGTTTTTT. This chain uses TRBV3-1 (or the pseudogene TRBV3-2) with TRBJ1-4; D remains ambiguous. This CDR3 region has 14 residues. The V and J ends lost 3 bases and 3 bases respectively, with 8 bases between them. Germline V CDR1 and CDR2: LGHDT, YNNKEL (reference sequence).